The 20 T cell receptor beta chains below were found in one sample sequenced in a study of blood T cell repertoires in COVID-19. Some clones are missing from TCRdb's copy, which holds only in-frame ones; the method was immunoSEQ multiplex PCR. This sample has approximately 350,000 clones, with about nine tenths found just once. The sample consisted of peripheral blood. The origin of the receptors is a woman between 70 and 85 years old with COVID-19, enrolled during active disease.

This clone was recorded only once. The rearrangement uses TRBV19 and TRBJ1-6, with 7 bases matching TRBD1. This CDR3 has 12 residues. Germline trimming cut 8 bases from V and 10 bases from J; bases unmatched to any gene: 5. Germline V gives CDR1 LNHDA, CDR2 SQIVND (reference sequence). The CDR3 here is CASRQGGSPLHF. CDR3 bases: TGTGCCAGTCGACAGGGTGGATCACCCCTCCACTTT.

DNA of the CDR3: TGTGCCAGCAGCTTAGCTGCAGGGGGTCACGAGCAGTACTTC. Amino acids: CASSLAAGGHEQYF. The chain has TRBV7-9 and TRBJ2-7, with 7 positions matching TRBD1. Trimming cost V 0 bases and J 5 bases; bases outside gene matches: 4. This CDR3 region has 14 residues. CDR1 and CDR2 from the germline V gene are SEHNR and FQNEAQ (reference sequence). The full variable domain, completed using reference TRBV7-9 and TRBJ2-7, is DTGVSQNPRHKITKRGQNVTFRCDPISEHNRLYWYRQTLGQGPEFLTYFQNEAQLEKSRLLSDRFSAERPKGSFSTLEIQRTEQGDSAMYLCASSLAAGGHEQYFGPGTRLTVT.

As concerns this clone: Other DNA sequences of this sample code for an identical CDR3. The genes are TRBV19 and TRBJ2-3, with D perhaps matching TRBD1 (6 bases). CDR1 is LNHDA and CDR2 is SQIVND in the germline V gene (reference sequence). CDR3 length equals 15 residues. V was shortened by 2 bases and J by 4 bases, with 13 bases between the two germline ends. CDR3 in DNA: TGTGCCAGTAGTATACAGGGGAATGGCGCAGATACGCAGTATTTT. The encoded protein is CASSIQGNGADTQYF.

The rearrangement links TRBV11-2 to TRBJ2-7, with 7 bases fitting TRBD2. This CDR3 has 14 residues. Trimming removed 5 bases from V and 6 bases from J; junction bases left unmatched: 10. The V gene's germline CDR1 is SGHAT and CDR2 FQNNGV. Here the CDR3 reads CASSPRASGSEQYF. The CDR3 DNA sequence: TGTGCCAGCAGCCCAAGGGCTAGCGGATCCGAGCAGTACTTC.

The chain couples TRBV6-4 to TRBJ1-6; D is undetermined. The germline V gene has CDR1 MRHNA and CDR2 SNTAGT. The V gene lost 2 bases and the J gene lost 7 bases, with 12 bases spanning the gap. This CDR3 is built from 15 residues. This CDR3 reads CASSDLVGGNSPLHF. In DNA form, the CDR3 reads TGTGCCAGCAGTGACCTTGTCGGCGGCAATTCACCCCTCCACTTT.

The rearrangement links TRBV19 to TRBJ1-1; TRBD1 agrees at 10 bases. V shed 10 bases and J 5 bases; nucleotides not matched to a gene: 7. The V gene's germline CDR1 is LNHDA and CDR2 SQIVND (reference sequence). This CDR3 is built from 13 residues. CDR3 region: CATRDRGRTEAFF. DNA of the CDR3: TGTGCCACCCGGGACAGGGGAAGAACTGAAGCTTTCTTT.

The chain combines TRBV3-1 (or the pseudogene TRBV3-2) with TRBJ1-2; 9 bases agree with TRBD1. Germline trimming cut 0 bases from V and 5 bases from J; bases unmatched to any gene: 4. CDR1 and CDR2 from the germline V gene are LGHDT and YNNKEL (reference sequence). This CDR3 has 15 amino acids. As DNA, the CDR3 is TGTGCCAGCAGCCAAGAGGGGACAGGGCGGTATGGCTACACCTTC. This codes for CASSQEGTGRYGYTF.

J is TRBJ1-2 and V is TRBV4-1; TRBD1 agrees at 10 bases. The V gene's germline CDR1 is MGHRA and CDR2 YSYEKL. The CDR3 runs 14 residues. V shed 4 bases, J shed 8 bases, and the junction held 7 bases outside the gene matches. The CDR3 spells CASSPYGQGEGYTF. In DNA, the CDR3 is TGCGCCAGCAGCCCCTACGGACAGGGGGAAGGCTACACCTTC.

This clone was found a few times. V gene TRBV18 combines with J gene TRBJ1-1, with 9 bases identical to TRBD1. The CDR3 loop spans 13 amino acids. The V segment lost 5 bases and the J segment 11 bases; nucleotides outside the gene matches: 9. CDR1 and CDR2 (germline): KGHSH, LQKENI. The CDR3 coding sequence is TGTGCCAGCTCAGAGGGACAGGGAATTTGGGCTTTCTTT. Its translation is CASSEGQGIWAFF.

The V and J genes are TRBV6-5 and TRBJ1-2, with TRBD1 matching 7 bases. The CDR3 sequence is 13 residues long. The trim removed 8 bases at V and 4 bases at J, leaving 7 bases unmatched. Germline V gene sequence: CDR1 MNHEY, CDR2 SVGAGI. The CDR3 protein is CASRTQGIYGYTF. The CDR3 nucleotides are TGTGCCAGCCGCACACAGGGGATCTATGGCTACACCTTC.

The chain links TRBV5-1 to TRBJ2-7; tentatively, D is TRBD1 (6 bases). Germline CDR1 is SGHRS and CDR2 is YFSETQ. Trimming shortened V by 2 bases and J by 6 bases, and 9 bases separated the two germline ends. The CDR3 has 12 residues. CDR3 nucleotide sequence: TGCGCCAGCAGCTTACAGGGTAGCGAGCAGTACTTC. Residues: CASSLQGSEQYF.

The V call is TRBV5-4, the J call TRBJ1-4, with 9 positions matching TRBD1. Germline CDR1 reads SGHNT; CDR2 reads YYREEE (reference sequence). The length of the CDR3 is 16 residues. The trim removed 4 bases at V and 4 bases at J, leaving 8 bases unmatched. The CDR3 region has the DNA TGTGCCAGCAGCCTTTACCGGGACAGGGATAATGAAAAACTGTTTTTT. It codes for CASSLYRDRDNEKLFF.

This clone was picked up one time. This rearrangement joins TRBV6-2 or TRBV6-3 to TRBJ1-5; D is unresolved. Germline V lookup: CDR1 MNHEY, CDR2 SVGEGT. The V end was cut by 4 bases, the J end by 1 base, with 2 bases between. The CDR3 sequence is 12 residues long. CDR3 DNA: TGTGCCAGCAGTTTAAGCAATCAGCCCCAGCATTTT. As protein: CASSLSNQPQHF.

The CDR3 DNA reads as TGCAGTGCTAGTATGAGTGAAGCTTTCTTT. Translated: CSASMSEAFF. The chain links TRBV20-1 to TRBJ1-1; D ambiguous. Trimming pared 3 bases from V and 7 bases from J, leaving 6 bases between. Germline loops: CDR1 DFQATT, CDR2 SNEGSKA (reference sequence). The CDR3 length is 10 residues.

This clone was picked up one time. The rearrangement links TRBV15 to TRBJ2-7; weak D call: TRBD1 (6 bases). This CDR3 comprises 17 residues. V dropped 5 bases and J dropped 4 bases, with 24 bases sitting between them. Per the germline V gene, CDR1 is LNHNV and CDR2 is YYDKDF (reference sequence). CDR3 residues: CATSFLSASGAGYEQYF. The CDR3 coding sequence is TGTGCCACCAGCTTCTTATCCGCCTCAGGGGCCGGTTACGAGCAGTACTTC. The variable domain in full, with the rest retrieved from reference TRBV15 and TRBJ2-7, is DAMVIQNPRYQVTQFGKPVTLSCSQTLNHNVMYWYQQKSSQAPKLLFHYYDKDFNNEADTPDNFQSRRPNTSFCFLDIRSPGLGDTAMYLCATSFLSASGAGYEQYFGPGTRLTVT.

The chain joins TRBV7-2 to TRBJ1-1; 7 bases line up with TRBD1. This CDR3 is built from 14 residues. Unmatched junction bases numbered 5, after V lost 3 bases and J lost 4 bases. Per the germline V gene, CDR1 is SGHTA and CDR2 is FQGNSA. CDR3 loop: CASSLGQFVTEAFF. The CDR3 bases are TGTGCCAGCAGCTTGGGACAGTTCGTCACTGAAGCTTTCTTT.

V is TRBV10-3 and J is TRBJ2-5; 8 bases match TRBD1. The length of the CDR3 is 14 residues. The ends lost 6 bases at V and 1 base at J; junction bases unmatched: 4. The V gene's germline CDR1 is ENHRY and CDR2 SYGVKD. The CDR3 here is CAISEDRAQETQYF. The CDR3 DNA reads TGTGCCATCAGCGAGGACAGGGCCCAAGAGACCCAGTACTTC.

The chain joins TRBV4-1 to TRBJ1-4, with 7 nucleotides matching TRBD1. Germline CDR1 MGHRA, CDR2 YSYEKL. V shed 3 bases and J 8 bases; nucleotides not matched to a gene: 6. The CDR3 covers 14 residues. CDR3 loop: CASSQGQLPEKLFF. CDR3 coding DNA: TGCGCCAGCAGCCAGGGACAGCTCCCAGAAAAACTGTTTTTT.

The chain recombines TRBV7-8 with TRBJ2-5, with a tentative D call TRBD2 (5 bases). V lost 5 bases and J lost 4, with 14 bases in between. The CDR3 covers 14 residues. Per germline, CDR1 SGHVS and CDR2 FQNEAQ. The CDR3 bases are TGTGCCAGCAGCCGCGCGCGGGCCCCAGAGACCCAGTACTTC. The encoded protein is CASSRARAPETQYF.

As for this clone: A junction boundary mismatches the germline segment, possibly from a read error. V gene TRBV4-1 combines with J gene TRBJ2-2; D ambiguous. CDR3 size: 16 residues. The germline V gene has CDR1 MGHRA and CDR2 YSYEKL. The DNA of the CDR3 is TGCGCCAGCAGCCAAGATCATTTTTCAGGTGCCGGTGAGCTGTTTTTT. Its protein is CASSQDHFSGAGELFF.